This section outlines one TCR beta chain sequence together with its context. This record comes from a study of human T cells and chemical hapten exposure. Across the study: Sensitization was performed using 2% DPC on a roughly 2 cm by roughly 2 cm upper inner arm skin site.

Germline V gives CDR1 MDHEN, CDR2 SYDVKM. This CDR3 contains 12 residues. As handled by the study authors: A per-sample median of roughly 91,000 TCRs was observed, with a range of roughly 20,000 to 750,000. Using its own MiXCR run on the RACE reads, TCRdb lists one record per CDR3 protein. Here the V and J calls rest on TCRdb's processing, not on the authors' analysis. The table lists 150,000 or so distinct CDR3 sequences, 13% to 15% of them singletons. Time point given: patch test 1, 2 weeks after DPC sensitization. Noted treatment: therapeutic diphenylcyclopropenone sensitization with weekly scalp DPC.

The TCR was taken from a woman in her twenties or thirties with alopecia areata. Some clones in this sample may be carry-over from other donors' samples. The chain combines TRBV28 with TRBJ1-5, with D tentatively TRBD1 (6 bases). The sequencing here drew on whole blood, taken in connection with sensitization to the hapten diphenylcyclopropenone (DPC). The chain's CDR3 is CAGGQVVQPQHF. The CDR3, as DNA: TGTGCTGGGGGGCAAGTAGTGCAGCCCCAGCATTTT.